Listed below are T cell receptor beta chains from one sample, sequenced in a study of shared clonotypes between healthy human individuals. The repertoire was sequenced with immunoSEQ multiplex PCR; TCRdb's copy has only in-frame clones and lacks some. This table holds about 1.1 million clones, approximately 80% found once. Sample: memory CD4+ T cells from PBMCs. The receptor source for this set is a man between 18 and 29 years old in good health. Some clones in this sample may be carry-over from other donors' samples. Each CDR3 is given with its conserved first and last residue. The D gene is left open where the match is weak. Some rows have no size entry. The others give once, few or many, or a class for an expanded clone.

cdr3_aa cdr3_nt v_call clone_size cdr3_length d_call j_call
CASSSDRSRGGYTF TGTGCCAGCAGCTCCGACCGCTCTCGCGGTGGCTACACCTTC TRBV7-9 - 14 - TRBJ1-2
CASSRPTGPYGYTF TGTGCCAGCAGCAGACCAACAGGGCCCTATGGCTACACCTTC TRBV7-9 - 14 - TRBJ1-2
CASSLNGHLNTEAFF TGTGCCAGCAGTTTAAACGGGCACTTGAACACTGAAGCTTTCTTT TRBV9 - 15 - TRBJ1-1
CASSPAGLNYGYTF TGTGCCAGCTCACCTGCAGGTCTAAACTATGGCTACACCTTC TRBV18 few 14 - TRBJ1-2
CASSWTDPRGNTIYF TGTGCCAGCAGTTGGACGGACCCTCGTGGAAACACCATATATTTT TRBV27 few 15 - TRBJ1-3
CASSEARGGGYGYTF TGTGCCAGCAGTGAAGCGCGTGGAGGCGGGTATGGCTACACCTTC TRBV2 many 15 - TRBJ1-2
CATSRDDGTPTNYGYTF TGTGCCACCAGCAGAGATGACGGTACACCGACTAACTATGGCTACACCTTC TRBV15 once 17 - TRBJ1-2
CASRGTPTYEQYF TGTGCCAGCCGGGGGACTCCAACCTACGAGCAGTACTTC TRBV6-1 once 13 - TRBJ2-7
CASIFTANTGELFF TGTGCCAGCATTTTCACAGCGAACACCGGGGAGCTGTTTTTT TRBV6-1 - 14 - TRBJ2-2
CASRPQNTGELFF TGCGCCAGCAGACCTCAGAACACCGGGGAGCTGTTTTTT TRBV10-1 few 13 - TRBJ2-2
CASSYKGQARRGELFF TGTGCCAGCAGTTACAAGGGACAGGCGCGTCGCGGGGAGCTGTTTTTT TRBV6-5 - 16 TRBD1 TRBJ2-2
CASSVRGSGDNEQFF TGCGCCAGCAGTGTTAGGGGTAGTGGGGACAATGAGCAGTTCTTC TRBV10-1 - 15 - TRBJ2-1
CASSQNSGTSTDTQYF TGTGCCAGCAGCCAAAATAGCGGGACCAGCACAGATACGCAGTATTTT TRBV7-3 few 16 TRBD2 TRBJ2-3
CSSRTDNYGYTF TGCAGCTCGCGGACAGATAACTATGGCTACACCTTC TRBV29-1 - 12 - TRBJ1-2
CASSRYSGNTIYF TGTGCCAGCAGCAGATACTCTGGAAACACCATATATTTT TRBV6-5 - 13 - TRBJ1-3
CASSFPGSGPSYNEQFF TGTGCCAGCAGCTTCCCGGGAAGCGGGCCCTCCTACAATGAGCAGTTCTTC TRBV7-3 once 17 - TRBJ2-1
CASSYRLSNQPQHF TGTGCCAGCAGTTACCGGTTGAGCAATCAGCCCCAGCATTTT TRBV28 - 14 - TRBJ1-5
CASSRARTGVYEQYF TGTGCCAGCAGCCGGGCCCGGACAGGGGTCTACGAGCAGTACTTC TRBV11-2 few 15 TRBD1 TRBJ2-7
CASSKTGNGEAFF TGTGCCAGCAGCAAGACAGGGAACGGTGAAGCTTTCTTT TRBV6-4 - 13 TRBD1 TRBJ1-1
CASSEEADLQPQHF TGTGCCAGCAGTGAAGAAGCGGATTTGCAGCCCCAGCATTTT TRBV6-1 - 14 - TRBJ1-5